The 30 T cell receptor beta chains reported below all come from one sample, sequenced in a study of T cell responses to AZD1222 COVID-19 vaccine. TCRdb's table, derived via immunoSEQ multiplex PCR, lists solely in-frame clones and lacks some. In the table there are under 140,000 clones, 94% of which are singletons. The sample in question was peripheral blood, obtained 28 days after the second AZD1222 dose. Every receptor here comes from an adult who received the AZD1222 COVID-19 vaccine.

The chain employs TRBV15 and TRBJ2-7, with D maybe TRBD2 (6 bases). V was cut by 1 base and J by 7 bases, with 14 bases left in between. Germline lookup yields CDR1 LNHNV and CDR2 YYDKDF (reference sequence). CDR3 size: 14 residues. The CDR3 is CATSRAAWGDEQYF. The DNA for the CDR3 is TGTGCCACCAGCAGAGCGGCTTGGGGGGATGAGCAGTACTTC. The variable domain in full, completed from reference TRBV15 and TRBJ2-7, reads DAMVIQNPRYQVTQFGKPVTLSCSQTLNHNVMYWYQQKSSQAPKLLFHYYDKDFNNEADTPDNFQSRRPNTSFCFLDIRSPGLGDTAMYLCATSRAAWGDEQYFGPGTRLTVT.

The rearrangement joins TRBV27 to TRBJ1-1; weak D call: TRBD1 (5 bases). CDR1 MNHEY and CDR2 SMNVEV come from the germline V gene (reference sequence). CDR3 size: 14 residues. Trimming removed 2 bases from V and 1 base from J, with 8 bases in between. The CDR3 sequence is CASSLPGPNTEAFF. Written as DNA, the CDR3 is TGTGCCAGCAGTTTACCAGGGCCGAACACTGAAGCTTTCTTT.

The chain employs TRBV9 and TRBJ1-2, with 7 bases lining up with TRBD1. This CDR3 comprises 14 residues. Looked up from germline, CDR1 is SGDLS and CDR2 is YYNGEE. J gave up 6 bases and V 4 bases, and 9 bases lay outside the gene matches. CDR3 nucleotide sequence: TGTGCCAGCAGCCAGGACAGGCGTGGGGATGGCTACACCTTC. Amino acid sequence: CASSQDRRGDGYTF.

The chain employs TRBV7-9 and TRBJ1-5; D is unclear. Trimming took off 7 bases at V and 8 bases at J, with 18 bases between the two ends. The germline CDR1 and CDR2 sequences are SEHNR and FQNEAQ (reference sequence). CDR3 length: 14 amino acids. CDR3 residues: CASTKNTGNEPQHF. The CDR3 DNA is TGTGCCAGCACCAAAAACACGGGGAATGAGCCCCAGCATTTT.

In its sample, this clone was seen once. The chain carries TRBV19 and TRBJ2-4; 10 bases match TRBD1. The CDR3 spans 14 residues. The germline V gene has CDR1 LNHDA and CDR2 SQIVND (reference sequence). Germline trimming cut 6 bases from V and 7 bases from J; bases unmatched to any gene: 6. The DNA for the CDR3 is TGTGCCAGTAGCCGGACAGGGGGAGGTAACATTCAGTACTTC. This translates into CASSRTGGGNIQYF.

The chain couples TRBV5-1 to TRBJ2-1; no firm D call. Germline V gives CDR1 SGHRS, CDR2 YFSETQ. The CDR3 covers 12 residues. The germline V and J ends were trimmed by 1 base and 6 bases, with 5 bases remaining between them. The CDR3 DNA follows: TGCGCCAGCAGCTTGTATGGCAATGAGCAGTTCTTC. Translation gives CASSLYGNEQFF.

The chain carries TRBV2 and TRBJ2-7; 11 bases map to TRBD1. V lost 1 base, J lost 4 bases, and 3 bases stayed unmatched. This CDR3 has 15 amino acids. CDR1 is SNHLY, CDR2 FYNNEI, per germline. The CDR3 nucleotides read TGTGCCAGCAGTGAAGGGACAGGGGGCTATTACGAGCAGTACTTC. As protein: CASSEGTGGYYEQYF. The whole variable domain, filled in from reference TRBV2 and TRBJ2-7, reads EPEVTQTPSHQVTQMGQEVILRCVPISNHLYFYWYRQILGQKVEFLVSFYNNEISEKSEIFDDQFSVERPDGSNFTLKIRSTKLEDSAMYFCASSEGTGGYYEQYFGPGTRLTVT.

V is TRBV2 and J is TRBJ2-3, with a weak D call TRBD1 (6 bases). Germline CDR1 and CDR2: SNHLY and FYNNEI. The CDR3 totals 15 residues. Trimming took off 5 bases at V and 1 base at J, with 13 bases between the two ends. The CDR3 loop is CASSSQGTGTDTQYF. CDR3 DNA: TGTGCCAGCAGTTCTCAGGGGACGGGCACAGATACGCAGTATTTT.

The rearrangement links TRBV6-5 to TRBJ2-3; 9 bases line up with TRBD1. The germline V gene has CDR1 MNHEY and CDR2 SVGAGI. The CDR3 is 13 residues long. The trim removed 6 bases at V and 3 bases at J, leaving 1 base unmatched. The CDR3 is CASRDRGTDTQYF. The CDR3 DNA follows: TGTGCCAGCAGGGACAGGGGTACAGATACGCAGTATTTT.

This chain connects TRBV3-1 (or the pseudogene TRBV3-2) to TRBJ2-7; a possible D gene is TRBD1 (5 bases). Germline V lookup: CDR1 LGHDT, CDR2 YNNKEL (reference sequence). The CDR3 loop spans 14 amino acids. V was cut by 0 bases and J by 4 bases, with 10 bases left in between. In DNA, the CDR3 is TGTGCCAGCAGCCAAGATTGGAGACAGTACGAGCAGTACTTC. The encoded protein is CASSQDWRQYEQYF.

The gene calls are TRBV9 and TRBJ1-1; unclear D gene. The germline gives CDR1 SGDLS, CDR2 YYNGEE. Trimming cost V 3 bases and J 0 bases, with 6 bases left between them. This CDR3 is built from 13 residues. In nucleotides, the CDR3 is TGTGCCAGCAGCGGCGGGATGAACACTGAAGCTTTCTTT. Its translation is CASSGGMNTEAFF.

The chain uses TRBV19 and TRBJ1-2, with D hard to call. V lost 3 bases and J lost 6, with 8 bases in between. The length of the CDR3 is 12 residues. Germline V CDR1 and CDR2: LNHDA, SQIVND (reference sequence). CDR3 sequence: CASSIGDHGYTF. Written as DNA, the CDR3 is TGTGCCAGTAGTATTGGGGATCATGGCTACACCTTC.

DNA for the CDR3: TGTGCCAGTAGTATCGTTCCGGTGGGGGGAAACACCATATATTTT. It specifies CASSIVPVGGNTIYF. J is TRBJ1-3 and V is TRBV19, with no clear D. Between the trimmed V and J ends, which lost 3 bases and 4 bases, there was a span of 13 bases. The germline gives CDR1 LNHDA, CDR2 SQIVND (reference sequence). The CDR3 loop spans 15 amino acids.

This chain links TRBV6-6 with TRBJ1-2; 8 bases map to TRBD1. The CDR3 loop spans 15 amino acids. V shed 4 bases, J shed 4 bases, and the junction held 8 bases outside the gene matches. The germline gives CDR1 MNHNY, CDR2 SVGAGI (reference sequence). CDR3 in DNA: TGTGCCAGCAGTTTAACCGGGACAGGAGTCTATGGCTACACCTTC. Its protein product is CASSLTGTGVYGYTF.

CDR3 coding DNA: TGTGCCAGCAGTTACCCGGGCCTTAAGTCTGGAAACACCATATATTTT. This gives the protein CASSYPGLKSGNTIYF. The J gene is TRBJ1-3, the V gene TRBV6-2 or TRBV6-3; D unclear. The germline gives CDR1 MNHEY, CDR2 SVGEGT. This CDR3 region has 16 residues. V was shortened by 2 bases and J by 1 base, with 12 bases between the two germline ends.

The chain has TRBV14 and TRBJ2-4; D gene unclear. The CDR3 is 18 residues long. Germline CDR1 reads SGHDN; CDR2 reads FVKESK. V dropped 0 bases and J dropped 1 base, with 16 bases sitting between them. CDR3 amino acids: CASSQELGRSQAKNIQYF. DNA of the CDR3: TGTGCCAGCAGCCAAGAGCTCGGTCGAAGCCAGGCCAAAAACATTCAGTACTTC.

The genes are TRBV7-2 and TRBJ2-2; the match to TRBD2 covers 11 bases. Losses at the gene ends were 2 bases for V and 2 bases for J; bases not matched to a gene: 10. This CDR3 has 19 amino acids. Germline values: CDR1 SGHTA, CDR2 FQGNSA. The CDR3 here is CASSLIFGLAGGNTGELFF. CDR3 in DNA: TGTGCCAGCAGCTTAATTTTTGGGCTAGCGGGGGGTAACACCGGGGAGCTGTTTTTT.

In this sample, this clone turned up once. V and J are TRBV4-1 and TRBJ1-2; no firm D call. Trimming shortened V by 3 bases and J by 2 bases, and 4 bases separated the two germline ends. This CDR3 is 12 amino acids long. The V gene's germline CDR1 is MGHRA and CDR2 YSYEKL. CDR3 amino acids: CASSQDNYGYTF. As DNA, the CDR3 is TGCGCCAGCAGCCAGGACAACTATGGCTACACCTTC.

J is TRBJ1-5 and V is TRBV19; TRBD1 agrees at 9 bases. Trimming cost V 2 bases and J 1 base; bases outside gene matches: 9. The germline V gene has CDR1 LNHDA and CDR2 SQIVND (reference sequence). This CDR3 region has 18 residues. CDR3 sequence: CASSIRAPGQGSNQPQHF. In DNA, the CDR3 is TGTGCCAGTAGTATACGCGCCCCGGGACAGGGAAGCAATCAGCCCCAGCATTTT.

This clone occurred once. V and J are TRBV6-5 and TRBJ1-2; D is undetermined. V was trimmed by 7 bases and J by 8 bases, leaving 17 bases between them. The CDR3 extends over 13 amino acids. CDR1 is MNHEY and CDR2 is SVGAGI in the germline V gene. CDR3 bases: TGTGCCAGCACCAACGATAGATTTAGGGGCTACACCTTC. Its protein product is CASTNDRFRGYTF.

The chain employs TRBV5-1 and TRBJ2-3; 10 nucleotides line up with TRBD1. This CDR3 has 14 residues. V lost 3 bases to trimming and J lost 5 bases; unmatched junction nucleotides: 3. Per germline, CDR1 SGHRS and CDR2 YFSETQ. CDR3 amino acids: CASSWTGGIDTQYF. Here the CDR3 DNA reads TGCGCCAGCAGCTGGACAGGGGGTATAGATACGCAGTATTTT.

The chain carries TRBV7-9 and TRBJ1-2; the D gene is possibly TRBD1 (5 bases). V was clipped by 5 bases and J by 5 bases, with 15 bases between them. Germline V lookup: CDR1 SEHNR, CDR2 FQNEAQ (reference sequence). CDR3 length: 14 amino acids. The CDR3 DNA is TGTGCCAGCAGCATTGGGGCCGCCCGTTATGGCTACACCTTC. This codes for CASSIGAARYGYTF.

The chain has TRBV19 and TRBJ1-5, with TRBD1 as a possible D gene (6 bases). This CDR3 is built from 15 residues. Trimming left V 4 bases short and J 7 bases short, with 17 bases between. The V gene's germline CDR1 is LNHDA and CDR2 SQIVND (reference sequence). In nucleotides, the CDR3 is TGTGCCAGTAGTACCCGACAGGCCTCGGGGCAGCCCCAGCATTTT. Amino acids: CASSTRQASGQPQHF.

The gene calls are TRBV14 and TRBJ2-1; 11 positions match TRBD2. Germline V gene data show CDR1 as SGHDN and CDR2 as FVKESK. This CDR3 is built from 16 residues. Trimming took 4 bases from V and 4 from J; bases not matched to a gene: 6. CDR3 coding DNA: TGTGCCAGCAGCCTACCGGGACTAGCGGTTTACAATGAGCAGTTCTTC. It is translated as CASSLPGLAVYNEQFF.

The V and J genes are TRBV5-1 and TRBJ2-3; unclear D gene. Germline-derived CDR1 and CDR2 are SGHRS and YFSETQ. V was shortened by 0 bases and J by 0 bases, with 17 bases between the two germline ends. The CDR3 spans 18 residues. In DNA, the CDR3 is TGCGCCAGCAGCTTGGAACCTCTGGCGGCCGCTAGCACAGATACGCAGTATTTT. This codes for CASSLEPLAAASTDTQYF.

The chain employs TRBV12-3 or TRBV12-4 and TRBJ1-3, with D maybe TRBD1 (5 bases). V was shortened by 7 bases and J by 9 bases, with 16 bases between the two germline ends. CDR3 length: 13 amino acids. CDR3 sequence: CASNSQVVGTIYF. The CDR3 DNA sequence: TGTGCCAGCAATTCACAGGTGGTTGGCACCATATATTTT.

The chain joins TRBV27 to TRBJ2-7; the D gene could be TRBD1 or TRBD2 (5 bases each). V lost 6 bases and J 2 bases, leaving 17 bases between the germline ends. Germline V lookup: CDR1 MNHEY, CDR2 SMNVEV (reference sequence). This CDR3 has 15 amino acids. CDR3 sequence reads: CASSLGVAEAYEQYF. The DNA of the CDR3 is TGTGCCAGCAGCCTGGGGGTGGCAGAGGCCTACGAGCAGTACTTC.

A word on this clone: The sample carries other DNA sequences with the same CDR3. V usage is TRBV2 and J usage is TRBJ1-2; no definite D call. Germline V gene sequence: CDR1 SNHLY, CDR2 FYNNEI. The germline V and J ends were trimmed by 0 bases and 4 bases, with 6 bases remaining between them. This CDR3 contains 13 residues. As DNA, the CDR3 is TGTGCCAGCAGTGAAGCGCCAGGCTATGGCTACACCTTC. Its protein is CASSEAPGYGYTF.

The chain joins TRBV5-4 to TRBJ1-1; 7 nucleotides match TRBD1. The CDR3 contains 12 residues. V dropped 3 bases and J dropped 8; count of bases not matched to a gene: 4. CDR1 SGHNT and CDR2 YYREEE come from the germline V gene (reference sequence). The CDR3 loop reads CASSSRGLEAFF. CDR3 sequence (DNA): TGTGCCAGCAGCTCAAGGGGGCTCGAAGCTTTCTTT.

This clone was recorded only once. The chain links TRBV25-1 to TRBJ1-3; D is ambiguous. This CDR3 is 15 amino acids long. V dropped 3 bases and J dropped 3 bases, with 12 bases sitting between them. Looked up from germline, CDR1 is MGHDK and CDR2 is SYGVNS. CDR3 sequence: CASSETGSFGNTIYF. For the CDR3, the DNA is TGTGCCAGCAGTGAGACGGGGTCTTTTGGAAACACCATATATTTT.